The clone carrying this TCR beta chain was recorded at least ten times. Its cognate antigen is unknown. V lost 3 bases, J lost 0 bases, and 5 bases stayed unmatched. CDR1 and CDR2 from the germline V gene are MNHNS and SASEGT. This CDR3 has 16 amino acids. As part of sample collection, lesional scalp punch biopsies and peripheral blood were taken from alopecia areata patients. Isolation of CD4+ and CD8+ T cells from PBMCs was achieved by sorting. The entry originates in a study of CD8+ T cells in alopecia areata. The overall study: A regimen of oral tofacitinib, 5 to 10 mg twice daily, was given to treated patients. Study-wide results and caveats: Normal-skin resident alphabeta T cells also appear among scalp sample sequences.

The sequencing template was cDNA reverse transcribed from extracted RNA. Repertoires were generated with immunoSEQ multiplex PCR, while TCRdb's copy carries only in-frame clones and drops some. The table shows some 130,000 clones, with about 49% occurring only once. The starting material was CD8+ T cells sorted from blood, obtained at week 0. The chain is built from TRBV6-1 and TRBJ1-1; 9 bases are a match to TRBD1. The receptor was derived from a human donor with alopecia areata. The CDR3 reads CASSEGQGGLNTEAFF. CDR3 bases: TGTGCCAGCAGTGAGGGACAGGGTGGTTTGAACACTGAAGCTTTCTTT.